This record looks at one T cell receptor (beta chain) sequence and its context. This table comes from immunoSEQ multiplex PCR, and its TCRdb copy is limited to in-frame clones, with some not included. The sample yields about 310,000 clones, roughly nine tenths seen once. This sample was taken from a study of blood T cell repertoires in COVID-19. The material sequenced was PBMCs or T cells enriched from blood (not recorded which). This TCR was recovered from a woman aged 25 to 39 who had recovered from COVID-19.

The CDR3 region is CASSLATGFSYEQYF. CDR3 bases: TGTGCCAGCAGCTTAGCTACAGGTTTCTCCTACGAGCAGTACTTC. The chain couples TRBV11-1 to TRBJ2-7; a weak D match, TRBD1 (5 bases). The CDR3 consists of 15 residues. Germline values: CDR1 SGHAT, CDR2 FQDESV (reference sequence). The V end lost 0 bases, the J end lost 0 bases, and 9 bases lay between the germline ends.